This note documents a single T cell receptor (beta chain) sequence. Seattle's cohort entered during active infection and was followed longitudinally. The data were taken from a study of blood T cell repertoires in COVID-19. At the level of the study: Spain, Italy and the United States supplied samples that represented acute and convalescent COVID-19. T cells, B-cell-depleted T cells, or PBMCs provided the cDNA or gDNA that served as material.

Original handling: Amplification of reference gene primers provided the estimated nucleated cell counts. Using immunoSEQ multiplex PCR, the repertoire was profiled, and TCRdb retains in-frame clones only, with some absent. Clone size and the V and J calls come from that table; the DNA yielded D and trimming. The sample holds roughly 160,000 clones, around 87% seen once. CDR3 size: 13 residues. CDR1 is SGHTA and CDR2 is FQGNSA in the germline V gene. Between the trimmed V and J ends, which lost 8 bases and 5 bases, there was a span of 15 bases. This receptor was obtained from a man between 60 and 75 years old with COVID-19, enrolled during active disease. This rearrangement joins TRBV7-2 to TRBJ1-2; D perhaps matches TRBD1 (5 bases). Sample: peripheral blood. CDR3 amino acids: CASDSTGIYGYTF. CDR3 DNA sequence: TGTGCCAGCGACTCCACAGGAATTTATGGCTACACCTTC. Complete variable domain (other parts from reference TRBV7-2 and TRBJ1-2): GAGVSQSPSNKVTEKGKDVELRCDPISGHTALYWYRQSLGQGLEFLIYFQGNSAPDKSGLPSDRFSAERTGGSVSTLTIQRTQQEDSAVYLCASDSTGIYGYTFGSGTRLTVV.